These 9 T cell receptor beta chains were sequenced from one sample in a study of cytomegalovirus exposure and HLA in healthy donors. The study ran its PCR with 60 Vbeta and 13 Jbeta primers. Profiling relied on immunoSEQ multiplex PCR, and the TCRdb table lists in-frame clones only, not all of them. The sample lists tens of thousands of clones; about four fifths were seen once. Sequencing input: PBMCs. The source of these receptors is a middle-aged woman in good health and CMV-seropositive.

This chain links TRBV25-1 with TRBJ1-1; 7 nucleotides agree with TRBD1. Germline values: CDR1 MGHDK, CDR2 SYGVNS. This CDR3 has 15 amino acids. J was trimmed by 3 bases and V by 4 bases; bases with no gene match: 8. CDR3 sequence (DNA): TGTGCCAGCAGTGTTATAAGGGGGCGAGACACTGAAGCTTTCTTT. Translating it yields CASSVIRGRDTEAFF.

This clone was found once. The genes are TRBV4-2 and TRBJ1-4; 12 bases are a match to TRBD1. CDR3 length: 16 residues. Unmatched junction bases numbered 3, after V lost 1 base and J lost 6 bases. Germline V CDR1 and CDR2: LGHNA, YNFKEQ. The CDR3 coding sequence is TGTGCCAGCAGCCAAGGGGACAGGGGGCTGGATGAAAAACTGTTTTTT. Translated: CASSQGDRGLDEKLFF.

This clone was counted between two and nine times. The V call is TRBV6-1, the J call TRBJ2-1; the D is unclear. Germline lookup yields CDR1 MNHNS and CDR2 SASEGT. This CDR3 has 16 residues. V lost 0 bases and J 7 bases, leaving 16 bases between the germline ends. The CDR3 loop reads CASSEAGDQPQNEQFF. The CDR3 DNA sequence: TGTGCCAGCAGTGAAGCCGGAGACCAACCCCAAAATGAGCAGTTCTTC.

The chain has TRBV5-1 and TRBJ1-6, with 8 positions matching TRBD1. The CDR3 extends over 17 amino acids. Germline V gives CDR1 SGHRS, CDR2 YFSETQ. Trimming at V came to 4 bases and at J to 0 bases, leaving 6 bases not matched to a gene. CDR3 sequence: CASSGRQGSSYNSPLHF. CDR3 nucleotide sequence: TGCGCCAGCAGCGGACGACAGGGGAGCTCCTATAATTCACCCCTCCACTTT. The full variable domain, in which reference TRBV5-1 and TRBJ1-6 provide the parts outside the CDR3, is KAGVTQTPRYLIKTRGQQVTLSCSPISGHRSVSWYQQTPGQGLQFLFEYFSETQRNKGNFPGRFSGRQFSNSRSEMNVSTLELGDSALYLCASSGRQGSSYNSPLHFGNGTRLTVT.

This clone was seen only once. The chain links TRBV28 to TRBJ1-2; 7 nucleotides line up with TRBD1. Germline CDR1 and CDR2: MDHEN and SYDVKM. This CDR3 spans 14 amino acids. V trimming: 6 bases; J trimming: 4 bases; junction bases outside the gene matches: 8. The CDR3 reads CASRSGTVIYGYTF. The CDR3 coding sequence is TGTGCCAGCAGATCCGGGACAGTCATCTATGGCTACACCTTC.

The rearrangement links TRBV19 to TRBJ2-7; 8 bases are shared with TRBD1. Germline V gene lookup returns CDR1 LNHDA and CDR2 SQIVND (reference sequence). J was trimmed by 5 bases and V by 5 bases; bases with no gene match: 2. This CDR3 contains 12 residues. The CDR3 DNA sequence: TGTGCCAGTAGTGGCAGGGGGCACGAGCAGTACTTC. As protein: CASSGRGHEQYF.

V gene TRBV9 combines with J gene TRBJ2-3; 10 bases agree with TRBD2. The germline V gene has CDR1 SGDLS and CDR2 YYNGEE. The CDR3 extends over 15 amino acids. V was pared by 7 bases and J by 3 bases, with 8 bases of the junction left unmatched. The CDR3 DNA reads TGTGCCAGCGGAACCGGGACTAGCGAAACAGATACGCAGTATTTT. Translated, it gives CASGTGTSETDTQYF.

This sequence joins TRBV5-6 and TRBJ2-1, with 8 bases identical to TRBD2. The V gene end was trimmed by 9 bases and the J gene end by 8 bases; junction bases not matched to a gene: 4. CDR1 is SGHDT, CDR2 YYEEEE, per germline. This CDR3 contains 11 residues. CDR3 DNA: TGTGCCACGCGGGGGGTCGATGAGCAGTTCTTC. This gives the protein CATRGVDEQFF.

The chain joins TRBV7-6 to TRBJ2-7; 8 positions agree with TRBD1. Germline values: CDR1 SGHVS, CDR2 FNYEAQ. This CDR3 has 15 residues. J lost 2 bases, V lost 1 base, and 4 bases had no gene match. The CDR3 coding sequence is TGTGCCAGCAGCTTAGATTTGGACAGGGCCTACGAGCAGTACTTC. Its translation is CASSLDLDRAYEQYF.